The entry that follows covers one T cell receptor (beta chain) sequence. TCRdb keeps only in-frame clones here, not all; method: immunoSEQ multiplex PCR. Among some 150,000 clones listed, 70% to 90% were seen once. The ends were cut back, 0 bases at V and 9 bases at J, with 12 bases in the middle. Germline V gives CDR1 MNHNY, CDR2 SVGAGI (reference sequence). There are 14 residues in the CDR3. This sample stems from a study of blood T cell repertoires in COVID-19. The rearrangement joins TRBV6-6 to TRBJ1-3; D remains unclear. The sequencing sample was made of peripheral blood. The sequence was obtained from a woman between 35 and 50 years old with active or convalescent COVID-19. The CDR3 DNA follows: TGTGCCAGCAGTTACTCCCGATTAGGGAGCACCATATATTTT. Amino acid sequence: CASSYSRLGSTIYF.